This T cell receptor beta chain was captured in a study of breast tumors, draining lymph nodes, adjacent tissues. Whole-study findings and limits: The lymph node origin of tumor T cells was framed as consistent with a hypothesis, not demonstrated. Tumor TCR diversity was below lymph nodes but above nontumor tissue. Compared with basal-like, luminal-like tumors shared significantly more repertoire with nontumor tissue.

The lymph nodes were axillary draining lymph nodes from breast cancer patients. This clonotype came up a few times. The antigen is undetermined. Germline CDR1 LGHNA, CDR2 YSLEER. V lost 1 base and J 7 bases, leaving 20 bases between the germline ends. The CDR3 spans 17 residues. TCRdb re-called the multiplex PCR reads through MiXCR, storing one row per CDR3 protein. The sample records over 70,000 distinct CDR3 sequences, more than 25% being singletons. The sequencing input was axillary lymph node tissue. This receptor was obtained from a female donor with breast cancer. Some clones in this sample may be carry-over from other donors' samples. V and J are TRBV4-3 and TRBJ2-1; D possibly corresponds to TRBD2 (6 bases). The CDR3 reads CASSQVRATTGVNEQFF. CDR3 DNA sequence: TGCGCCAGCAGCCAAGTTAGGGCGACAACGGGGGTAAATGAGCAGTTCTTC.